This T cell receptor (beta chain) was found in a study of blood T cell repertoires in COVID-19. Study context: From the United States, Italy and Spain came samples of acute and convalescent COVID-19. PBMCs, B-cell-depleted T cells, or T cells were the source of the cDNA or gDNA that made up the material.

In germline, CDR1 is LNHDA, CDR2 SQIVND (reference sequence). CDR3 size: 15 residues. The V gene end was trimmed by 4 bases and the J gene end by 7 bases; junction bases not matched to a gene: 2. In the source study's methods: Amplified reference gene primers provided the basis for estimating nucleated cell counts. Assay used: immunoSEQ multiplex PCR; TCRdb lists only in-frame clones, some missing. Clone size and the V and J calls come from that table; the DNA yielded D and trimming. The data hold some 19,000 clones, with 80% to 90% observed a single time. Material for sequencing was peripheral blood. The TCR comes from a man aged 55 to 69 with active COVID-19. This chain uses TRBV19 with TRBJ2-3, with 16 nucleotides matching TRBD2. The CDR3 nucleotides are TGTGCCAGTAGTAGGGGACTAGCGGGAGGGTATACGCAGTATTTT. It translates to CASSRGLAGGYTQYF.